These 25 T cell receptor beta chains were all obtained from the same sample, sequenced in a study of T cell repertoires in cytomegalovirus infection (dated by TCRdb to the late 2010s). These reads were obtained on an Illumina HiSeq 1500. The public sequencing data were trimmed at Q25 with fastp and processed into clonotypes with MiXCR by TCRdb, which kept only in-frame beta chains. Each entry merges the rows of one CDR3 protein and shows their most common DNA and genes. The sample table holds approximately 150,000 distinct CDR3 sequences, of which about 6.1% were seen once. The leading ten clones occupy roughly 18% of the sample. Sequencing used PBMCs. The receptor set was obtained from a human donor in good health (CMV status not recorded). Some clones in this sample may be carry-over from other donors' samples.

This clonotype has just a few counts. The J gene is TRBJ1-1, the V gene TRBV6-5, with D possibly matching TRBD1 (6 bases). Trimming shortened V by 6 bases and J by 3 bases, and 17 bases separated the two germline ends. The CDR3 runs to 15 residues. Germline-derived CDR1 and CDR2 are MNHEY and SVGAGI. The CDR3 coding sequence is TGTGCCAGCAGAGGCGGGGACACTCTACACACTGAAGCTTTCTTT. It codes for CASRGGDTLHTEAFF.

This clonotype was seen ten or more times. CDR3 sequence (DNA): TGTGCCAGCAGCTCCGGACTCAGCACAGATACGCAGTATTTT. Its protein is CASSSGLSTDTQYF. The genes are TRBV7-2 and TRBJ2-3; D is possibly TRBD2 (5 bases). CDR1 and CDR2 from the germline V gene are SGHTA and FQGNSA. The CDR3 length is 14 residues. The ends were cut back, 4 bases at V and 0 bases at J, with 8 bases in the middle.

This clonotype has just a few counts. The V gene is TRBV5-1, the J gene TRBJ2-1; TRBD1 aligns across 10 bases. The CDR3 has 15 amino acids. The germline gives CDR1 SGHRS, CDR2 YFSETQ. The V segment lost 0 bases and the J segment 6 bases; nucleotides outside the gene matches: 3. The CDR3 DNA sequence: TGCGCCAGCAGCTTGGAGGGACAGGGGTTCAATGAGCAGTTCTTC. Its protein is CASSLEGQGFNEQFF.

This clonotype was found many times. The genes are TRBV7-2 and TRBJ2-3; 8 nucleotides line up with TRBD2. Trimming at V came to 4 bases and at J to 5 bases, leaving 14 bases not matched to a gene. The CDR3 has 17 residues. CDR1 and CDR2 from the germline V gene are SGHTA and FQGNSA. DNA for the CDR3: TGTGCCAGCAGCTCCGTAGCGGGGCGGGGGGTGAGAGATACGCAGTATTTT. Protein sequence: CASSSVAGRGVRDTQYF.

This clonotype has ten or more counts. The chain employs TRBV28 and TRBJ1-4, with 9 bases aligning to TRBD1. The CDR3 totals 15 residues. V lost 5 bases and J lost 2; bases outside the gene matches: 3. Germline V lookup: CDR1 MDHEN, CDR2 SYDVKM. The CDR3: CASSGDRVTNEKLFF. The CDR3 bases are TGTGCCAGCAGTGGGGACAGGGTGACTAATGAAAAACTGTTTTTT. Full variable domain (missing parts from reference TRBV28 and TRBJ1-4): DVKVTQSSRYLVKRTGEKVFLECVQDMDHENMFWYRQDPGLGLRLIYFSYDVKMKEKGDIPEGYSVSREKKERFSLILESASTNQTSMYLCASSGDRVTNEKLFFGSGTQLSVL.

This clonotype was seen many times. This chain's CDR3 is CATGQDPYYEQYF. CDR3 bases: TGTGCCACAGGACAGGACCCATATTACGAGCAGTACTTC. The chain uses TRBV11-2 and TRBJ2-7; TRBD1 agrees at 7 bases. Trimming removed 10 bases from V and 4 bases from J; junction bases left unmatched: 10. The germline V gene encodes CDR1 SGHAT and CDR2 FQNNGV. This CDR3 contains 13 residues.

This clonotype was found many times. The rearrangement joins TRBV7-2 to TRBJ2-1; 8 nucleotides match TRBD1. The CDR3 runs to 14 residues. J gave up 4 bases and V 3 bases, and 2 bases lay outside the gene matches. The V gene's germline CDR1 is SGHTA and CDR2 FQGNSA. This CDR3 reads CASSLQGAYNEQFF. Written as DNA, the CDR3 is TGTGCCAGCAGCTTGCAGGGGGCGTACAATGAGCAGTTCTTC.

At least ten counts were recorded for this clonotype. V usage is TRBV6-2 or TRBV6-3 and J usage is TRBJ2-3, with D possibly matching TRBD2 (5 bases). CDR3 length: 11 residues. Germline-derived CDR1 and CDR2 are MNHEY and SVGEGT. Trimming stripped 6 bases from V and 13 bases from J, with 14 bases between. CDR3 bases: TGTGCCAGCAGCCACGGAGGACGTGAGTATTTT. It is translated as CASSHGGREYF.

This clonotype was seen many times. Here the CDR3 reads CASSYSIGSEYNEQFF. CDR3 bases: TGTGCCAGCAGTTACAGTATCGGGTCCGAATACAATGAGCAGTTCTTC. The chain carries TRBV6-2 or TRBV6-3 and TRBJ2-1, with unresolved D. Per germline, CDR1 MNHEY and CDR2 SVGEGT. Deletions cut 2 bases from V and 4 bases from J, with 15 bases between. This CDR3 comprises 16 residues.

Ten or more counts support this clonotype. J is TRBJ2-3 and V is TRBV5-1; D is uncertain. The CDR3 has 15 amino acids. Germline CDR1 reads SGHRS; CDR2 reads YFSETQ. V lost 3 bases to trimming and J lost 0 bases, with 11 bases between them. The DNA of the CDR3 is TGCGCCAGCAGCTCGCGTGGATCTAGCACAGATACGCAGTATTTT. This codes for CASSSRGSSTDTQYF.

This clonotype occurred many times. The chain carries TRBV20-1 and TRBJ2-1; D unclear. Per the germline V gene, CDR1 is DFQATT and CDR2 is SNEGSKA (reference sequence). Trimming stripped 3 bases from V and 8 bases from J, with 17 bases between. The CDR3 has 14 amino acids. The CDR3 region is CSARNLRRPDEQFF. The CDR3 DNA sequence: TGCAGTGCTAGGAATCTTCGGCGCCCCGATGAGCAGTTCTTC.

The table lists this clonotype with many counts. The chain uses TRBV7-2 and TRBJ2-1, with 10 nucleotides matching TRBD2. The CDR3 length is 16 residues. The V and J ends lost 3 bases and 0 bases, in that order; junction bases with no gene match: 2. Germline values: CDR1 SGHTA, CDR2 FQGNSA. The CDR3: CASSFGLAASYNEQFF. As DNA, the CDR3 is TGTGCCAGCAGCTTTGGACTAGCGGCCTCCTACAATGAGCAGTTCTTC. Full variable domain (rest looked up from reference TRBV7-2 and TRBJ2-1): GAGVSQSPSNKVTEKGKDVELRCDPISGHTALYWYRQSLGQGLEFLIYFQGNSAPDKSGLPSDRFSAERTGGSVSTLTIQRTQQEDSAVYLCASSFGLAASYNEQFFGPGTRLTVL.

V gene TRBV4-2 combines with J gene TRBJ1-1; the match to TRBD1 covers 9 bases. V shed 7 bases, J shed 5 bases, and the junction held 11 bases outside the gene matches. The V gene's germline CDR1 is LGHNA and CDR2 YNFKEQ. The CDR3 loop spans 15 amino acids. The CDR3 sequence is CASTQDRGVRTEAFF. The CDR3, as DNA: TGTGCCAGCACCCAGGACAGGGGAGTGAGAACTGAAGCTTTCTTT.

This clonotype was counted many times. V and J are TRBV7-6 and TRBJ2-1; no clear D. V lost 3 bases, J lost 5 bases, and 11 bases lay in between. This CDR3 is built from 14 residues. Germline assignment: CDR1 SGHVS and CDR2 FNYEAQ. In DNA, the CDR3 is TGTGCCAGCAGCTTGACAAGGACCAACAATGAGCAGTTCTTC. This gives the protein CASSLTRTNNEQFF.

This clonotype was detected ten times or more. CDR3 region: CASSFVTGADQPQHF. The CDR3 nucleotides read TGTGCCAGCAGCTTTGTGACAGGGGCCGATCAGCCCCAGCATTTT. The chain is built from TRBV7-2 and TRBJ1-5; 8 bases line up with TRBD1. Germline V gene lookup returns CDR1 SGHTA and CDR2 FQGNSA. This CDR3 contains 15 residues. V trimming: 3 bases; J trimming: 5 bases; junction bases outside the gene matches: 6.

This clonotype was observed a handful of times. The rearrangement uses TRBV5-4 and TRBJ2-5; 7 bases are a match to TRBD2. The V gene's germline CDR1 is SGHNT and CDR2 YYREEE (reference sequence). The CDR3 runs 15 residues. V lost 4 bases and J lost 1; bases outside the gene matches: 7. In nucleotides, the CDR3 is TGTGCCAGCAGCCCTGGGCTAGCGGTCCAAGAGACCCAGTACTTC. This encodes CASSPGLAVQETQYF.

This clonotype was detected ten times or more. The genes are TRBV12-3 or TRBV12-4 and TRBJ1-2, with 7 bases fitting TRBD1. J lost 4 bases, V lost 1 base, and 3 bases had no gene match. This CDR3 is built from 14 residues. This CDR3 reads CASSLETGSYGYTF. The CDR3 DNA reads TGTGCCAGCAGTTTAGAGACAGGGTCCTATGGCTACACCTTC.

This clonotype was seen ten or more times. The rearrangement uses TRBV7-2 and TRBJ1-2, with D tentatively TRBD1 (6 bases). CDR3 length: 14 residues. The germline V and J ends were trimmed by 5 bases and 3 bases, with 13 bases remaining between them. The germline V gene encodes CDR1 SGHTA and CDR2 FQGNSA. CDR3 loop: CASSRDTLDYGYTF. The DNA of the CDR3 is TGTGCCAGCAGCCGGGACACGCTAGACTATGGCTACACCTTC.

The sample holds many counts of this clonotype. The chain is built from TRBV7-2 and TRBJ1-6; TRBD1 aligns across 7 bases. V was pared by 5 bases and J by 7 bases, with 8 bases of the junction left unmatched. This CDR3 contains 15 residues. Per the germline V gene, CDR1 is SGHTA and CDR2 is FQGNSA. The CDR3 DNA is TGTGCCAGCAGCCCAGGGGGACAGATGAATTCACCCCTCCACTTT. Translating gives CASSPGGQMNSPLHF.

This clonotype was observed at least ten times. The chain combines TRBV7-2 with TRBJ1-4; 7 bases fit TRBD1. This CDR3 spans 16 amino acids. Germline CDR1 and CDR2: SGHTA and FQGNSA. V lost 5 bases to trimming and J lost 0 bases; unmatched junction nucleotides: 6. The CDR3 bases are TGTGCCAGCAGCCGGGACAGTTTTGCAACTAATGAAAAACTGTTTTTT. The encoded protein is CASSRDSFATNEKLFF.

The chain recombines TRBV15 with TRBJ1-1; no clear D. The CDR3 runs to 14 residues. Trimming stripped 4 bases from V and 6 bases from J, with 15 bases between. From germline, CDR1 is LNHNV and CDR2 YYDKDF (reference sequence). This CDR3 is CATSMRARAPEAFF. DNA for the CDR3: TGTGCCACCAGCATGAGAGCCCGGGCCCCTGAAGCTTTCTTT.

This clonotype was observed at least ten times. V is TRBV7-2 and J is TRBJ2-7; 7 bases fit TRBD1. The CDR3 covers 15 residues. V was clipped by 2 bases and J by 2 bases; unmatched bases: 6. Per the germline V gene, CDR1 is SGHTA and CDR2 is FQGNSA. The CDR3 sequence is CASSLTGDGTYEQYF. The CDR3 bases are TGTGCCAGCAGCTTAACAGGGGACGGGACCTACGAGCAGTACTTC.

The chain employs TRBV29-1 and TRBJ2-2; D gene ambiguous. The CDR3 is made up of 13 amino acids. V was pared by 2 bases and J by 5 bases, with 9 bases between. Germline V gene sequence: CDR1 SQVTM, CDR2 ANQGSEA. The CDR3 DNA reads as TGCAGCGTTGAATCCCCCTCGACCGGGGAGCTGTTTTTT. Its translation: CSVESPSTGELFF.

This clonotype was recorded at least ten times. The chain is built from TRBV7-2 and TRBJ1-5; maybe TRBD1 (6 bases). Germline lookup yields CDR1 SGHTA and CDR2 FQGNSA. The CDR3 is made up of 15 amino acids. With 1 base removed from V and 9 bases from J, the gap between germline ends came to 16 bases. The CDR3 protein is CASSLGQGPSRPQHF. The CDR3 DNA follows: TGTGCCAGCAGCTTAGGGCAGGGGCCGTCTCGGCCCCAGCATTTT.

This clonotype was counted between two and nine times. The J gene is TRBJ2-3, the V gene TRBV2; TRBD2 agrees at 11 bases. This CDR3 region has 18 residues. Germline V gene lookup returns CDR1 SNHLY and CDR2 FYNNEI. V gave up 3 bases and J gave up 2 bases; unmatched junction bases: 10. CDR3: CASSDSGIAGGPTDTQYF. In DNA, the CDR3 is TGTGCCAGCAGTGACTCTGGGATAGCGGGGGGGCCCACAGATACGCAGTATTTT.